This T cell receptor (beta chain) came from a study of blood T cells in healthy people across ages. Total RNA extracted from each sample amounted to at least 6 micrograms. Primed by a sample-barcoded 5' primer and a J-beta primer mix, a second PCR proceeded for about 7 to 11 cycles. Every cDNA molecule bore a tag from a template-switch adaptor containing 12 random nucleotides. TCRdb used MiXCR to reprocess the 5' RACE reads, holding one entry per CDR3 protein. This table holds about 1.5 million distinct CDR3 sequences, 35% to 45% found once. Germline values: CDR1 MGHRA, CDR2 YSYEKL. V was clipped by 1 base and J by 3 bases; unmatched bases: 2. This CDR3 has 14 residues. This clonotype was seen a single time.

V usage is TRBV4-1 and J usage is TRBJ1-2, with TRBD1 identical over 7 bases. The TCR sequence derives from a woman younger than 35 in good health. Material for sequencing was blood. This chain's CDR3 is CASSQARGDYGYTF. CDR3 sequence (DNA): TGCGCCAGCAGCCAAGCCAGGGGGGACTATGGCTACACCTTC.